This passage covers 24 T cell receptor beta chains from one sample sequenced in a study of shared clonotypes between healthy human individuals. Only in-frame clones appear in the TCRdb table, and some are missing; sequencing was by immunoSEQ multiplex PCR. The sample lists roughly 2 million clones, approximately 95% occurring once. The sequencing input was naive CD4+ T cells sorted from blood. The subset denotes: CD45RA+ positively selected. These receptors were taken from a man between 18 and 29 years old in good health.

The chain's CDR3 is CASSYSGGRSGYTF. CDR3 sequence (DNA): TGTGCCAGCAGTTACTCTGGGGGTCGGTCTGGCTACACCTTC. The V call is TRBV6-5, the J call TRBJ1-2; a possible D gene is TRBD1 (5 bases). CDR1 is MNHEY and CDR2 is SVGAGI in the germline V gene. The CDR3 is made up of 14 amino acids. The ends were cut back, 0 bases at V and 7 bases at J, with 12 bases in the middle.

Points on this clone: Germline and junction disagree at one end, which may indicate a read error. V gene TRBV9 combines with J gene TRBJ2-7, with D hard to call. Germline values: CDR1 SGDLS, CDR2 YYNGEE. The CDR3 spans 14 residues. DNA for the CDR3: TGTGCCAGCAGCGCCCGAGTAGTTTCCTCCGAGCAGTACTTC. Translating it yields CASSARVVSSEQYF.

A remark on this clone: In the same sample, other DNA sequences code for this CDR3. The chain joins TRBV6-5 to TRBJ2-5, with D tentatively TRBD2 (5 bases). V dropped 2 bases and J dropped 3 bases, with 7 bases sitting between them. The CDR3 extends over 13 amino acids. Looked up from germline, CDR1 is MNHEY and CDR2 is SVGAGI. Written as DNA, the CDR3 is TGTGCCAGCAGTTACAGAGGGAAAGAGACCCAGTACTTC. The encoded protein is CASSYRGKETQYF.

The gene calls are TRBV2 and TRBJ2-2; 13 bases line up with TRBD2. Germline V gene lookup returns CDR1 SNHLY and CDR2 FYNNEI. After removal of 5 bases from V and 7 bases from J, the junction contained 10 bases not matched to a gene. The CDR3 has 17 amino acids. CDR3 loop: CASSPGGLAGEIGELFF. The CDR3 DNA is TGTGCCAGCAGTCCGGGAGGACTAGCGGGGGAAATCGGGGAGCTGTTTTTT.

This chain joins TRBV9 and TRBJ2-3; 7 nucleotides line up with TRBD1. The CDR3 loop spans 14 amino acids. V shed 0 bases, J shed 4 bases, and the junction held 2 bases outside the gene matches. Germline CDR1 reads SGDLS; CDR2 reads YYNGEE. CDR3 amino acids: CASSVEGAPDTQYF. In DNA form, the CDR3 reads TGTGCCAGCAGCGTAGAGGGGGCCCCAGATACGCAGTATTTT.

In regard to this clone: This CDR3 is also generated by other DNA sequences in the sample. The chain is built from TRBV5-1 and TRBJ2-3; the D gene is possibly TRBD1 (6 bases). The CDR3 runs 15 residues. V lost 1 base, J lost 3 bases, and 12 bases lay in between. Germline V gives CDR1 SGHRS, CDR2 YFSETQ. Here the CDR3 reads CASSLQGQGTDTQYF. CDR3 coding DNA: TGCGCCAGCAGCTTGCAGGGGCAGGGAACAGATACGCAGTATTTT.

CDR3 in DNA: TGTGCCAGCTCACCGGTGGAGGGACAGGGGGCCTATGAGCAGTTCTTC. Protein: CASSPVEGQGAYEQFF. The gene calls are TRBV18 and TRBJ2-1, with TRBD1 matching 12 bases. CDR3 size: 16 residues. Germline V gene sequence: CDR1 KGHSH, CDR2 LQKENI. V lost 3 bases and J lost 8; bases outside the gene matches: 8.

This clone was seen only once. V and J are TRBV25-1 and TRBJ2-2, with 10 bases aligning to TRBD1. J lost 6 bases, V lost 3 bases, and 7 bases had no gene match. Germline V CDR1 and CDR2: MGHDK, SYGVNS. The CDR3 consists of 16 residues. CDR3 sequence (DNA): TGTGCCAGCAGTGATCGACAGGGGGCGATTTCCGGGGAGCTGTTTTTT. It codes for CASSDRQGAISGELFF.

This clone was seen just once. This chain uses TRBV7-3 with TRBJ1-2; 7 bases agree with TRBD1. Germline CDR1 is SGHTA and CDR2 is FQGTGA. V was clipped by 5 bases and J by 4 bases; unmatched bases: 7. This CDR3 region has 14 residues. CDR3: CASSRGGGSYGYTF. CDR3 coding DNA: TGTGCCAGCAGCCGAGGGGGCGGTAGCTATGGCTACACCTTC. The whole variable domain, remainder taken from reference TRBV7-3 and TRBJ1-2, is GAGVSQTPSNKVTEKGKYVELRCDPISGHTALYWYRQSLGQGPEFLIYFQGTGAADDSGLPNDRFFAVRPEGSVSTLKIQRTERGDSAVYLCASSRGGGSYGYTFGSGTRLTVV.

To note about this clone: Distinct nucleotide sequences in the sample also encode this CDR3. The chain carries TRBV5-1 and TRBJ2-7; D may correspond to TRBD1 or TRBD2 (7 bases each). The germline CDR1 and CDR2 sequences are SGHRS and YFSETQ. Trimming removed 0 bases from V and 4 bases from J, with 11 bases in between. This CDR3 has 14 amino acids. CDR3 nucleotide sequence: TGCGCCAGCAGCTTGGGACAGGGAGGGTACGAGCAGTACTTC. This gives the protein CASSLGQGGYEQYF.

The chain has TRBV28 and TRBJ2-1, with 8 bases identical to TRBD2. This CDR3 has 19 amino acids. Losses at the gene ends were 3 bases for V and 4 bases for J; bases not matched to a gene: 17. Germline lookup yields CDR1 MDHEN and CDR2 SYDVKM. Here the CDR3 reads CASSLGGSGAPRRYNEQFF. The CDR3 DNA follows: TGTGCCAGCAGTTTGGGTGGTAGCGGGGCCCCCAGAAGATACAATGAGCAGTTCTTC.

The chain combines TRBV4-3 with TRBJ1-4; TRBD1 agrees at 10 bases. The germline CDR1 and CDR2 sequences are LGHNA and YSLEER. J gave up 8 bases and V 4 bases, and 16 bases lay outside the gene matches. The CDR3 is 18 amino acids. The CDR3 DNA sequence: TGCGCCAGCAGCCCGCCGGGACAGGGGAATGTAGGAAACGAAAAACTGTTTTTT. Protein product: CASSPPGQGNVGNEKLFF.

J is TRBJ1-4 and V is TRBV29-1; D gene unclear. Trimming cost V 0 bases and J 6 bases, with 5 bases left between them. Germline lookup yields CDR1 SQVTM and CDR2 ANQGSEA. This CDR3 is 12 amino acids long. DNA of the CDR3: TGCAGCGTTGAAGATGCATATGAAAAACTGTTTTTT. Translated: CSVEDAYEKLFF.

V gene TRBV6-1 combines with J gene TRBJ2-5, with 7 bases aligning to TRBD2. The ends lost 8 bases at V and 5 bases at J; junction bases unmatched: 2. Germline V lookup: CDR1 MNHNS, CDR2 SASEGT. The CDR3 contains 11 residues. CDR3 sequence reads: CASRGEETQYF. CDR3 coding DNA: TGTGCCAGCCGGGGGGAGGAGACCCAGTACTTC.

This chain connects TRBV7-9 to TRBJ2-3, with 8 bases identical to TRBD2. Looked up from germline, CDR1 is SEHNR and CDR2 is FQNEAQ (reference sequence). The CDR3 extends over 16 amino acids. With 6 bases clipped from V and 3 bases from J, the junction kept 11 bases outside the gene matches. This chain's CDR3 is CASSFLPASGTDTQYF. Here the CDR3 DNA reads TGTGCCAGCAGTTTCCTCCCGGCTAGCGGGACAGATACGCAGTATTTT.

The V gene is TRBV27, the J gene TRBJ2-7, with 10 positions matching TRBD2. This CDR3 contains 15 residues. With V trimmed by 6 bases and J by 6 bases, 11 bases remained unmatched. Germline V gene sequence: CDR1 MNHEY, CDR2 SMNVEV (reference sequence). The CDR3 bases are TGTGCCAGCAGCTTCGACTTAGCGGGGGGAACCGAGCAGTACTTC. The encoded protein is CASSFDLAGGTEQYF.

This clone was recorded a few times. This chain links TRBV9 with TRBJ1-6; maybe TRBD1 (5 bases). The CDR3 is 15 residues long. CDR1 and CDR2 from the germline V gene are SGDLS and YYNGEE. Trimming shortened V by 4 bases and J by 11 bases, and 19 bases separated the two germline ends. This CDR3 reads CASSPGEGILAPLHF. CDR3 nucleotides: TGTGCCAGCAGCCCGGGTGAGGGGATATTAGCACCCCTCCACTTT.

The chain is built from TRBV6-6 and TRBJ2-2; tentatively, D is TRBD2 (6 bases). V was shortened by 0 bases and J by 4 bases, with 12 bases between the two germline ends. CDR1 is MNHNY, CDR2 SVGAGI, per germline (reference sequence). The CDR3 runs 16 residues. The CDR3 DNA reads as TGTGCCAGCAGTTACTCTACGGGAGTAGGCACCGGGGAGCTGTTTTTT. It is translated as CASSYSTGVGTGELFF.

This sequence joins TRBV5-4 and TRBJ2-1; TRBD1 aligns across 12 bases. Germline values: CDR1 SGHNT, CDR2 YYREEE (reference sequence). V shed 5 bases and J 7 bases; nucleotides not matched to a gene: 7. This CDR3 region has 15 residues. The CDR3 DNA reads TGTGCCAGCAGGCGGGGACAGGGGGCGTCGAATGAGCAGTTCTTC. Amino acid sequence: CASRRGQGASNEQFF.

The rearrangement links TRBV5-6 to TRBJ2-3; 9 nucleotides match TRBD1. Germline CDR1 reads SGHDT; CDR2 reads YYEEEE. V was pared by 4 bases and J by 5 bases, with 5 bases of the junction left unmatched. CDR3 length: 14 residues. CDR3 in amino acids: CASSRDREGDTQYF. CDR3 in DNA: TGTGCCAGCAGCCGGGACAGGGAGGGAGATACGCAGTATTTT.

The DNA for the CDR3 is TGTGCCAGCAGCCTCGAGAGGGGTTATGAAAAACTGTTTTTT. It codes for CASSLERGYEKLFF. V usage is TRBV5-6 and J usage is TRBJ1-4; perhaps TRBD1 as D (5 bases). Germline V gene lookup returns CDR1 SGHDT and CDR2 YYEEEE. V lost 4 bases and J 6 bases, leaving 13 bases between the germline ends. This CDR3 is built from 14 residues.

The gene calls are TRBV27 and TRBJ2-7; D is possibly TRBD2 (5 bases). This CDR3 is 13 amino acids long. Germline V gene sequence: CDR1 MNHEY, CDR2 SMNVEV (reference sequence). The V and J ends lost 4 bases and 3 bases respectively, with 10 bases between them. The CDR3 here is CASSYRRYYEQYF. The CDR3 nucleotides read TGTGCCAGCAGTTACCGGAGGTACTACGAGCAGTACTTC.

The chain has TRBV18 and TRBJ2-1, with a weak D call TRBD2 (6 bases). The CDR3 covers 13 residues. V dropped 3 bases and J dropped 7 bases, with 10 bases sitting between them. Germline V gene lookup returns CDR1 KGHSH and CDR2 LQKENI. As DNA, the CDR3 is TGTGCCAGCTCACCCTCGACTAGGAATGAGCAGTTCTTC. Translation: CASSPSTRNEQFF.

This rearrangement joins TRBV7-2 to TRBJ2-3, with TRBD1 identical over 10 bases. The CDR3 has 15 amino acids. Trimming at V came to 4 bases and at J to 6 bases, leaving 7 bases not matched to a gene. Germline V gene data show CDR1 as SGHTA and CDR2 as FQGNSA. The chain's CDR3 is CASSSGTGDWDTQYF. The CDR3 region has the DNA TGTGCCAGCAGCTCCGGGACAGGGGATTGGGATACGCAGTATTTT.